Described below is a single T cell receptor beta chain sequence and its context. These data belong to a study of CD8+ T cells in alopecia areata. RNA extraction and reverse transcription yielded cDNA as sequencing template. Method: immunoSEQ multiplex PCR; TCRdb's copy keeps in-frame clones and lacks some. The sample records roughly 250,000 clones, around two thirds being singletons. In germline, CDR1 is MDHEN, CDR2 SYDVKM. Trimming took 6 bases from V and 5 from J, leaving 13 bases between them. CDR3 length: 13 residues. This chain links TRBV28 with TRBJ2-5, with D maybe TRBD1 (6 bases). The specimen comprised CD4+ T cells sorted from blood, sampled at week 0. The receptor was derived from a human donor with alopecia areata. This CDR3 reads CASRSTGRETQYF. The DNA for the CDR3 is TGTGCCAGCAGGTCAACAGGGCGGGAGACCCAGTACTTC.